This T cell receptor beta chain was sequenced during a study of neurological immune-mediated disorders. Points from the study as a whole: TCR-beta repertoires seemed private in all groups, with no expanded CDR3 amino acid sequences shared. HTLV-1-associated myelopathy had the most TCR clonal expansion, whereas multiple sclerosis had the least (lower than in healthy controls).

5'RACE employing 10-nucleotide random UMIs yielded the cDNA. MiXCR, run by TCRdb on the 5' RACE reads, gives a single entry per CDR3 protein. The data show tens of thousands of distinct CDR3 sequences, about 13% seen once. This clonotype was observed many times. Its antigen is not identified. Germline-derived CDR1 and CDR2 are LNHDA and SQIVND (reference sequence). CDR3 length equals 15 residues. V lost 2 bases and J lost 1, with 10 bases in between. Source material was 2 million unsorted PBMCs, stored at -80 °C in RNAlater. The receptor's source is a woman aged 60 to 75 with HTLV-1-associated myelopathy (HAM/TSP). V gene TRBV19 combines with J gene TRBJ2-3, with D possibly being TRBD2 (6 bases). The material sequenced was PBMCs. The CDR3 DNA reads TGTGCCAGTAGTATATTGCGGGACGGCACAGATACGCAGTATTTT. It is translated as CASSILRDGTDTQYF.